These T cell receptor beta chains were read from a single sample in a study of T cells after yellow fever vaccination. One entry per CDR3 protein, called by TCRdb with MiXCR from the 5' RACE reads. The table has 500,000 to 650,000 distinct CDR3 sequences, about a sixth seen once. The starting material was PBMCs, obtained 5 to 6 days after the first yellow fever vaccination. The source of these receptors is a man aged 18 to 29 who received the YFV17D yellow fever vaccine. Both conserved end residues are trimmed from each CDR3. Clone size is stated in some rows and not others, as once, few, many or a class when expanded.

v_gene: TRBV20-1
j_gene: TRBJ1-4
abundance: few
CDR3aa: SALRGEKLF

v_gene: TRBV5-1
j_gene: TRBJ2-5
abundance: -
CDR3aa: ASSRQPDQETQY

v_gene: TRBV7-9
j_gene: TRBJ1-4
abundance: few
CDR3aa: ASSLVRDTNEKLF

v_gene: TRBV30
j_gene: TRBJ1-4
abundance: few
CDR3aa: AWSVGAYEKLF

v_gene: TRBV12-3/TRBV12-4
j_gene: TRBJ1-5
abundance: -
CDR3aa: ASSPGFLFQPQH

v_gene: TRBV7-9
j_gene: TRBJ2-3
abundance: -
CDR3aa: ASTWGVESDTQY

v_gene: TRBV6-2/TRBV6-3
j_gene: TRBJ2-3
abundance: -
CDR3aa: ASSYRGGDDTQY

v_gene: TRBV4-1
j_gene: TRBJ2-7
abundance: -
CDR3aa: ASSQSAGGSYEQY

v_gene: TRBV21-1
j_gene: TRBJ2-5
abundance: -
CDR3aa: GSNPGTGGLEQETQY

v_gene: TRBV7-2
j_gene: TRBJ1-6
abundance: -
CDR3aa: ASSLTWPDSPLH

v_gene: TRBV5-6
j_gene: TRBJ2-1
abundance: -
CDR3aa: ASSLYNGNEQF

v_gene: TRBV5-4
j_gene: TRBJ2-5
abundance: few
CDR3aa: ASTIRRGPQETQY

v_gene: TRBV5-1
j_gene: TRBJ1-1
abundance: few
CDR3aa: ASSLAQDRRAF

v_gene: TRBV7-2
j_gene: TRBJ2-3
abundance: many
CDR3aa: ASSPGLASDTQY

v_gene: TRBV4-2
j_gene: TRBJ1-2
abundance: -
CDR3aa: ASSQDKGRYGYT

v_gene: TRBV6-1
j_gene: TRBJ2-6
abundance: few
CDR3aa: ASSSSGAPILANVLT